The following is a T cell receptor beta chain sequence with its context. It lacks a known antigen. Base qualities are not recorded, but no much larger clone differs from it by a single base. Trimming at the junction amounts to 1 base on V and 5 bases on J, and the germline ends lie 8 bases apart. CDR1 and CDR2 are drawn from the germline V gene: SGHNT, YENEEA. The CDR3 starts with the cysteine, ends with the phenylalanine, and has 13 residues. Just CDR3 DNA is preserved here, 39 bases in frame from base 1. Participants in the prospective study were enrolled through a virtual design, were aged about 18 to 89 years, and lived in approximately 25 United States geographic areas. Cohort assignment in the prospective study relied on participant-reported clinical history from a screening survey and a study questionnaire. Recovered participants in ImmuneRACE Cohort 3 were defined by two consecutive negative NP/OP PCR tests, clearance by a healthcare professional, or resolution of symptoms. In the prospective study, mobile phlebotomists collected whole blood, serum and a nasopharyngeal or oropharyngeal swab from each participant. Participants in the prospective study had the option to provide additional blood draws and questionnaires over an approximately 2-month period. Before DNA extraction, prospective study blood samples were shipped either frozen or at room temperature.

TCRbeta CDR3 regions were amplified from genomic DNA by means of the immunoSEQ Assay, a bias-controlled multiplex PCR. For the original study's pipeline: The number of nucleated cells in each sample was estimated from the amplification of reference gene primers within the assay. To quantify the absolute abundance of each unique TCRbeta CDR3 rearrangement, sequence reads were collapsed and filtered. For each sample, productive Simpson clonality was calculated as the square root of Simpson's diversity index over productive rearrangements. This immuneACCESS table, as held by TCRdb, lists in-frame sequences with V and J called but not all clones. Of the missing ones, under half trace to an unresolved V gene in checked studies; the others have no known cause. V, J and clone size are taken as reported in that table, and D and trimming were inferred from the DNA itself. Here the sample has around 400,000 clones; 80% to 85% occur a single time. Approximately 4.7% of the sample goes to the ten largest clones.

The data belong to a study of blood T cell repertoires in COVID-19 (dated by TCRdb to the early 2020s). In terms of the full investigation: Collaborator samples came from the United States, Italy and Spain and covered acute and convalescent phases of COVID-19. The prospective study material was composed of cDNA or gDNA derived from T cells, B-cell-depleted T cells, or PBMCs. Deeply sampled blood TCRbeta repertoires from subjects exposed to, actively infected with, or recovered from COVID-19 were included in the dataset. The repertoires were released in a freely available public database intended as a resource for research on the immune response to SARS-CoV-2. The samples were drawn from the first 160 participants of the ongoing ImmuneRACE study and from 1,200 or so subjects provided by 6 global collaborators. Nearly every sample came with metadata listing a de-identified subject ID, COVID-19 status, age in years and sex. Where available, HLA class I and class II types were obtained from metadata supplied by the sample provider rather than from assay-based typing.

General conclusions and limits of the study: Clinical and demographic metadata were provided uncurated, with the amount varying by source and participant.

The sample consisted of PBMCs or T cells enriched from blood (not recorded which). The receptor was isolated from a woman in her 50s who had recovered from COVID-19. The sequence joins TRBV11-3 to TRBJ1-1, with the D segment identity uncertain. The DNA is TGTGCCAGCAGCTTAGGGCAGGTGACTGAAGCTTTCTTT. Translated, it gives CASSLGQVTEAFF.